A selection of T cell receptor beta chains follows, all from one sample in a study of T cell responses to AZD1222 COVID-19 vaccine. TCRdb's table, derived via immunoSEQ multiplex PCR, lists solely in-frame clones and lacks some. This sample has tens of thousands of clones, with roughly 85% found just once. The sequencing here drew on peripheral blood, taken on day 0 of AZD1222 vaccination. The receptors come from an adult in good health. Each CDR3 is given with its conserved first and last residue. Each record gives: clone size, J gene, V gene, D gene, CDR3 protein, CDR3 DNA. D genes are given only for firm matches. Clone size is stated in some rows and not others, as once, few, many or a class when expanded.

abundance: -
j_gene: TRBJ2-7
v_gene: TRBV19
d_gene: TRBD1
CDR3aa: CASSTDRGSYEQYF
CDR3nt: TGTGCCAGTAGTACGGACAGGGGTTCGTACGAGCAGTACTTC

abundance: -
j_gene: TRBJ1-4
v_gene: TRBV30
d_gene: -
CDR3aa: CAWSSSSINEKLFF
CDR3nt: TGTGCCTGGAGTAGTTCTTCGATTAATGAAAAACTGTTTTTT

abundance: -
j_gene: TRBJ2-1
v_gene: TRBV30
d_gene: TRBD1
CDR3aa: CAWTDRAYNEQFF
CDR3nt: TGTGCCTGGACAGACAGGGCTTACAATGAGCAGTTCTTC

abundance: -
j_gene: TRBJ2-5
v_gene: TRBV11-1
d_gene: -
CDR3aa: CASSHRRGAETQYF
CDR3nt: TGTGCCAGCAGCCATAGACGCGGGGCGGAGACCCAGTACTTC

abundance: -
j_gene: TRBJ1-2
v_gene: TRBV6-4
d_gene: -
CDR3aa: CASSEVSGARNYGYTF
CDR3nt: TGTGCCAGCAGTGAGGTTTCAGGGGCCCGCAACTATGGCTACACCTTC

abundance: -
j_gene: TRBJ2-7
v_gene: TRBV7-9
d_gene: -
CDR3aa: CASSSPASEQYF
CDR3nt: TGTGCCAGCAGCTCCCCTGCCTCCGAGCAGTACTTC

abundance: -
j_gene: TRBJ2-2
v_gene: TRBV19
d_gene: -
CDR3aa: CASSVNTRTGELFF
CDR3nt: TGTGCCAGTAGTGTCAATACGAGGACCGGGGAGCTGTTTTTT

abundance: -
j_gene: TRBJ1-2
v_gene: TRBV6-6
d_gene: TRBD1
CDR3aa: CASSPGTGEGIYLYGYTF
CDR3nt: TGTGCCAGCAGTCCCGGGACAGGGGAAGGCATTTACCTCTATGGCTACACCTTC

abundance: large
j_gene: TRBJ2-1
v_gene: TRBV4-2
d_gene: TRBD2
CDR3aa: CASSRRTGVTSGDYNEQFF
CDR3nt: TGTGCCAGCAGCCGAAGAACCGGCGTTACTAGCGGGGACTACAATGAGCAGTTCTTC

abundance: -
j_gene: TRBJ1-3
v_gene: TRBV4-1
d_gene: -
CDR3aa: CASSLAVGSGNTIYF
CDR3nt: TGCGCCAGCAGCCTCGCCGTGGGCTCTGGAAACACCATATATTTT

abundance: few
j_gene: TRBJ1-2
v_gene: TRBV7-2
d_gene: -
CDR3aa: CASSYRVDTNYGYTF
CDR3nt: TGTGCCAGCAGCTACAGGGTTGACACCAACTATGGCTACACCTTC

abundance: -
j_gene: TRBJ1-5
v_gene: TRBV19
d_gene: -
CDR3aa: CASSIVRYSNQPQHF
CDR3nt: TGTGCCAGTAGTATAGTTCGTTATAGCAATCAGCCCCAGCATTTT

abundance: -
j_gene: TRBJ1-2
v_gene: TRBV6-5
d_gene: -
CDR3aa: CASRLGGLLGGYTF
CDR3nt: TGTGCCAGCAGGCTTGGGGGACTCTTGGGGGGCTACACCTTC

abundance: -
j_gene: TRBJ1-1
v_gene: TRBV5-1
d_gene: -
CDR3aa: CASSLRPGTTEAFF
CDR3nt: TGCGCCAGCAGCTTGAGGCCCGGGACCACTGAAGCTTTCTTT

abundance: few
j_gene: TRBJ2-1
v_gene: TRBV6-4
d_gene: TRBD2
CDR3aa: CASSELSGGDNEQFF
CDR3nt: TGTGCCAGCAGTGAACTTAGCGGGGGGGACAATGAGCAGTTCTTC

abundance: -
j_gene: TRBJ2-1
v_gene: TRBV5-6
d_gene: -
CDR3aa: CASSLPSRGRYYNEQFF
CDR3nt: TGTGCCAGCAGCTTACCCTCCCGGGGGCGTTATTACAATGAGCAGTTCTTC

abundance: few
j_gene: TRBJ2-3
v_gene: TRBV5-1
d_gene: TRBD1
CDR3aa: CASSLLDRGPTDTQYF
CDR3nt: TGCGCCAGCAGCTTACTGGACAGGGGACCCACAGATACGCAGTATTTT